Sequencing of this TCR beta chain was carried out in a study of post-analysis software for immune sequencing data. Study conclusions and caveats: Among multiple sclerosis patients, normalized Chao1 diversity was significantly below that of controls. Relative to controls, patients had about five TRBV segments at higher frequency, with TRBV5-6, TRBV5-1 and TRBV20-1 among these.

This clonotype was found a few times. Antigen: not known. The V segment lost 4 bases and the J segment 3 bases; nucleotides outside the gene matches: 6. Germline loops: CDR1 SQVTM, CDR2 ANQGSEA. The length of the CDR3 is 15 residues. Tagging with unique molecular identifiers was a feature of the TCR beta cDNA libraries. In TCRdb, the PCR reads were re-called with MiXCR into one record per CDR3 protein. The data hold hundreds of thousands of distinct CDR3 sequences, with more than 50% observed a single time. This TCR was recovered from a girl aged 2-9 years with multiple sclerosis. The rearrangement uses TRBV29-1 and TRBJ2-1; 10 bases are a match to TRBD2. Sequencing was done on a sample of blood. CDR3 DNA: TGCAGCGTTGGTTTAGGACTAGCGGTCTACAATGAGCAGTTCTTC. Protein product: CSVGLGLAVYNEQFF.